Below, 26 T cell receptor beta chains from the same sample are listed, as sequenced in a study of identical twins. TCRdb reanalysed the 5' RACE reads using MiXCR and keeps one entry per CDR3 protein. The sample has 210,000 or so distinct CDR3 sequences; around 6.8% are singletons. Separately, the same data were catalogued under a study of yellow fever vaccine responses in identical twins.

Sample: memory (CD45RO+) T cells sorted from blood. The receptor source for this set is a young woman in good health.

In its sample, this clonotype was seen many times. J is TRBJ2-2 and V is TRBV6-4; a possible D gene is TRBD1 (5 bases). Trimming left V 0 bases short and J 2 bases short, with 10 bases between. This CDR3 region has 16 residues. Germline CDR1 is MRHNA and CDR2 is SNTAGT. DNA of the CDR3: TGTGCCAGCAGTGACTCGAGGCAGGGTAACACCGGGGAGCTGTTTTTT. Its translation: CASSDSRQGNTGELFF.

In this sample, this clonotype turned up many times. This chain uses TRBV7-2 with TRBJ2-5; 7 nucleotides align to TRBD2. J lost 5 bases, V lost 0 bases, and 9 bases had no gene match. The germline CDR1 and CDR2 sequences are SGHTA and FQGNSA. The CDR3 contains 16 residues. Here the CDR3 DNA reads TGTGCCAGCAGCTTAGCTTTGAGCGGGAATTTGGAGACCCAGTACTTC. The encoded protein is CASSLALSGNLETQYF.

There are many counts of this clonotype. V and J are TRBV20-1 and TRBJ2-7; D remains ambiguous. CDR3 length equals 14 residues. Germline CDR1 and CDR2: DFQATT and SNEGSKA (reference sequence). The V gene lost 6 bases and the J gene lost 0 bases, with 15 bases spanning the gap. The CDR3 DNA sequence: TGCAGTGCAGAAAAGCGCGATAGCTCCTACGAGCAGTACTTC. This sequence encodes CSAEKRDSSYEQYF.

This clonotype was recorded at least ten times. CDR3 loop: CASSPGTAGELFF. As DNA, the CDR3 is TGCGCCAGCAGCCCTGGGACAGCGGGTGAACTGTTTTTT. The chain combines TRBV5-1 with TRBJ1-4; 7 positions match TRBD1. The CDR3 runs to 13 residues. Germline V gene data show CDR1 as SGHRS and CDR2 as YFSETQ. The ends lost 4 bases at V and 12 bases at J; junction bases unmatched: 9.

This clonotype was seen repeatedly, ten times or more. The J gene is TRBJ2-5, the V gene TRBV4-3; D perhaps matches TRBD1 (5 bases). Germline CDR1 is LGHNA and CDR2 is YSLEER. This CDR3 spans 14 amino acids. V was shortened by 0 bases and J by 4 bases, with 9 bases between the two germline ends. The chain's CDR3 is CASSQDDTGETQYF. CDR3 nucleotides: TGCGCCAGCAGCCAAGACGATACAGGAGAGACCCAGTACTTC.

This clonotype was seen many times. As DNA, the CDR3 is TGTGCCAGCAGCCAAGCGGACGCGGACCGGGGCTACACCTTC. Its protein is CASSQADADRGYTF. This chain links TRBV3-1 with TRBJ1-2; D is unclear. This CDR3 has 14 amino acids. Per the germline V gene, CDR1 is LGHDT and CDR2 is YNNKEL (reference sequence). With 1 base removed from V and 8 bases from J, the gap between germline ends came to 14 bases. Using reference TRBV3-1 and TRBJ1-2 for the parts outside the CDR3, the full variable domain is DTAVSQTPKYLVTQMGNDKSIKCEQNLGHDTMYWYKQDSKKFLKIMFSYNNKELIINETVPNRFSPKSPDKAHLNLHINSLELGDSAVYFCASSQADADRGYTFGSGTRLTVV.

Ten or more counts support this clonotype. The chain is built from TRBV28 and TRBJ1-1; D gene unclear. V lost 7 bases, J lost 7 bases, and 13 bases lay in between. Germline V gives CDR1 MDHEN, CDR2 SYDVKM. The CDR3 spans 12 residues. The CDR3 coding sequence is TGTGCCAGCATCACCGCCACCCTTGAAGCTTTCTTT. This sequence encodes CASITATLEAFF.

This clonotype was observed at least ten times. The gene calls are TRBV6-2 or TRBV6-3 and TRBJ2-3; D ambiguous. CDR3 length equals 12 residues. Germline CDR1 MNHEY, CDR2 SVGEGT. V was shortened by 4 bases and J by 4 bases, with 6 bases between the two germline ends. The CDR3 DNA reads TGTGCCAGCAGTTTACGGGCAGATACGCAGTATTTT. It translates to CASSLRADTQYF.

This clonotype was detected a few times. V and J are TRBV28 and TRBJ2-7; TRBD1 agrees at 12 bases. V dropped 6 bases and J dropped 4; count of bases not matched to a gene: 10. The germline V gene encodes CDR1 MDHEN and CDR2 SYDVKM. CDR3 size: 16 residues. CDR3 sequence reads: CASRRTGTGGVYEQYF. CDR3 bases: TGTGCCAGCAGGCGGACCGGGACAGGGGGCGTTTACGAGCAGTACTTC.

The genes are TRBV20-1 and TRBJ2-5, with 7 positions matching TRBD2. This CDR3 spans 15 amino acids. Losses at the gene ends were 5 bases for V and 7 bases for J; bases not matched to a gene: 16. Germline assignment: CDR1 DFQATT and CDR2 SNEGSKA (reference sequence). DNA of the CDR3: TGCAGTGCTCCCGCTGGCGGGGTCCCGGGAGGGACCCAGTACTTC. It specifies CSAPAGGVPGGTQYF.

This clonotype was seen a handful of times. In nucleotides, the CDR3 is TGTGCCAGCAGCTTAGCCCTCATGGGTAGCGGGAGGATTCACAATGAGCAGTTCTTC. This translates into CASSLALMGSGRIHNEQFF. The chain links TRBV7-6 to TRBJ2-1, with TRBD2 matching 10 bases. The V segment lost 0 bases and the J segment 5 bases; nucleotides outside the gene matches: 13. CDR3 length equals 19 residues. Germline CDR1 SGHVS, CDR2 FNYEAQ.

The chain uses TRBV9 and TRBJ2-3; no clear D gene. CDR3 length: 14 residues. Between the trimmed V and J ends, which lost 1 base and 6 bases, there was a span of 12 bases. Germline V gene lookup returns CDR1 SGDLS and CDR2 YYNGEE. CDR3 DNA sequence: TGTGCCAGCAGCGTATTTATGGTCCAGGATACGCAGTATTTT. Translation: CASSVFMVQDTQYF.

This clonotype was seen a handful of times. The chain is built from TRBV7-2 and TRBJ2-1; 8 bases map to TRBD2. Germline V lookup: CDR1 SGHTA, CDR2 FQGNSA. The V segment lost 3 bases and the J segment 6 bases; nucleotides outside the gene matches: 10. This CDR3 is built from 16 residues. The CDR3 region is CASSLAGTSPSNEQFF. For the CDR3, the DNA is TGTGCCAGCAGCTTGGCAGGGACTAGTCCCTCCAATGAGCAGTTCTTC.

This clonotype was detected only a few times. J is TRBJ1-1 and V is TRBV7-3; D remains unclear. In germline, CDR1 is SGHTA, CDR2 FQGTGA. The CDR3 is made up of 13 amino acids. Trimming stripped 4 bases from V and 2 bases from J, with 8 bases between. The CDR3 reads CASSSTINTEAFF. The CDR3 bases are TGTGCCAGCAGCTCGACCATCAACACTGAAGCTTTCTTT.

For the CDR3, the DNA is TGTGCCAGTAGTAATTCCGGAACGCAGTATTTT. This encodes CASSNSGTQYF. The rearrangement links TRBV19 to TRBJ2-3; D call uncertain. The length of the CDR3 is 11 residues. Germline V gene data show CDR1 as LNHDA and CDR2 as SQIVND (reference sequence). V was shortened by 4 bases and J by 9 bases, with 8 bases between the two germline ends.

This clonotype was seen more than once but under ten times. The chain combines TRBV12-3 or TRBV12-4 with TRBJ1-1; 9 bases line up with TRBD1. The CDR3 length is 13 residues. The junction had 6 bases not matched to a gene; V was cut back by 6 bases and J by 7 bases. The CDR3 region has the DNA TGTGCCAGCAGCCCGGGACAGGGCCGTGAAGCTTTCTTT. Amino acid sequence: CASSPGQGREAFF.

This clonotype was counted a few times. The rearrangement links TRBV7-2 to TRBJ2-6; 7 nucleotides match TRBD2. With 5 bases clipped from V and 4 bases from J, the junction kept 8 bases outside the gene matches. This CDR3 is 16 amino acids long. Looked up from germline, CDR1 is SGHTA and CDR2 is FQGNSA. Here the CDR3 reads CASSRDGRSGANVLTF. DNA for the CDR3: TGTGCCAGCAGCAGGGACGGGAGGTCCGGGGCCAACGTCCTGACTTTC. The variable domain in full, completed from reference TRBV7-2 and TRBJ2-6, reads GAGVSQSPSNKVTEKGKDVELRCDPISGHTALYWYRQSLGQGLEFLIYFQGNSAPDKSGLPSDRFSAERTGGSVSTLTIQRTQQEDSAVYLCASSRDGRSGANVLTFGAGSRLTVL.

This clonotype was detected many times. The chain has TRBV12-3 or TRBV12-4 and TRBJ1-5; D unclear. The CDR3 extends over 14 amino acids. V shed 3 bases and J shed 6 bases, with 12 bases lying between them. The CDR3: CASSFDLSGQPQHF. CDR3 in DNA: TGTGCCAGCAGTTTTGACCTATCGGGTCAGCCCCAGCATTTT.

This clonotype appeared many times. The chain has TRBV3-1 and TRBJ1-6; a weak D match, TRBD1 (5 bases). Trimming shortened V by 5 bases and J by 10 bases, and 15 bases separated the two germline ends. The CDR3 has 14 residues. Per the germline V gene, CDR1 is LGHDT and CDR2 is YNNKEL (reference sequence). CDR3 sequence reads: CASSETGGGSPLHF. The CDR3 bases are TGTGCCAGCAGCGAAACAGGTGGTGGATCACCCCTCCACTTT.

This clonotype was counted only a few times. In DNA form, the CDR3 reads TGTGCCAGCAGTCCAACTAACAGGGGAGGACTAGCGGGAGTCACCGGGGAGCTGTTTTTT. This gives the protein CASSPTNRGGLAGVTGELFF. This chain connects TRBV3-1 to TRBJ2-2, with TRBD2 matching 13 bases. In germline, CDR1 is LGHDT, CDR2 YNNKEL (reference sequence). The trim removed 6 bases at V and 4 bases at J, leaving 17 bases unmatched. The CDR3 extends over 20 amino acids.

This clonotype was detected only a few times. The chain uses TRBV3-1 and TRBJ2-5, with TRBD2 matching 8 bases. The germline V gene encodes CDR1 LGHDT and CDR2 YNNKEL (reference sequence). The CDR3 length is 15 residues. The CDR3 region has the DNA TGTGCGTCCGCTTCGGCGGGAGGATCTCTTCAGACCCAGTACTTC. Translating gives CASASAGGSLQTQYF.

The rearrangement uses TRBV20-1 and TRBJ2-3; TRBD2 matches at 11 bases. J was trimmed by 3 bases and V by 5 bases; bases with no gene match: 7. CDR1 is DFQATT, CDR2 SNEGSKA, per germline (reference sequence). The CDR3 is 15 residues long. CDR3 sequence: CSAEASGRMTDTQYF. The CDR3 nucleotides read TGCAGTGCTGAAGCTAGCGGGAGGATGACAGATACGCAGTATTTT.

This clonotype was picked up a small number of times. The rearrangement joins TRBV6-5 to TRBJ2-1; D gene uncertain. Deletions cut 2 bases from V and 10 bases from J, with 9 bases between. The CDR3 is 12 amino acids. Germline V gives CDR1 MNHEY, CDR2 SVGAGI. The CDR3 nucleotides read TGTGCCAGCAGTTACAGGGCCGAGGAGCAGTTCTTC. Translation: CASSYRAEEQFF.

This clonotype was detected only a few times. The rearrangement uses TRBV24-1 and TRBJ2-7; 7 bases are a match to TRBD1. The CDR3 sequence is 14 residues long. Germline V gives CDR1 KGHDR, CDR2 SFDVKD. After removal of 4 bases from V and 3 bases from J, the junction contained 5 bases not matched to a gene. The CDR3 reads CATSDPRTGYEQYF. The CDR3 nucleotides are TGTGCCACCAGTGACCCACGGACAGGCTACGAGCAGTACTTC.

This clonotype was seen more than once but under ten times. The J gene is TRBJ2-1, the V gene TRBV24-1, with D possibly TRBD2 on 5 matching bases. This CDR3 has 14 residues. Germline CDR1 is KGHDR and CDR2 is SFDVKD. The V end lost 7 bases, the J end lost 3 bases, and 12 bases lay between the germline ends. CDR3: CATSDRRDYNEQFF. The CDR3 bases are TGTGCCACCAGCGACCGCCGGGACTACAATGAGCAGTTCTTC.

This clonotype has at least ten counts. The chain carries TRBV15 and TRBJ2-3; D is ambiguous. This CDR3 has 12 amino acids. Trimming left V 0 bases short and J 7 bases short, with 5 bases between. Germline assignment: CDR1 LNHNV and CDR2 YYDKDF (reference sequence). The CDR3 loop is CATSRDEYTQYF. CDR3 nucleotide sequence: TGTGCCACCAGCAGAGATGAGTATACGCAGTATTTT. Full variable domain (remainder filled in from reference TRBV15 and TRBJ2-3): DAMVIQNPRYQVTQFGKPVTLSCSQTLNHNVMYWYQQKSSQAPKLLFHYYDKDFNNEADTPDNFQSRRPNTSFCFLDIRSPGLGDTAMYLCATSRDEYTQYFGPGTRLTVL.